These 17 T cell receptor beta chains came from one sample sequenced in a study of CD8 T cells in ankylosing spondylitis. TCRdb reanalysed the 5' RACE reads using MiXCR and keeps one entry per CDR3 protein. Of hundreds of thousands of distinct CDR3 sequences in the sample, 9.5% to 15% were seen once. Study observations and caveats: A TCR beta motif of roughly 8 highly homologous variants appeared characteristic of ankylosing spondylitis blood.

Antigen specificity for these receptors is unknown. Specimen: blood, either unsorted or a sorted T cell fraction (not recorded which). These receptor sequences come from a male donor with ankylosing spondylitis.

This clonotype was picked up a small number of times. The chain is built from TRBV7-6 and TRBJ2-1; 10 nucleotides agree with TRBD2. CDR1 and CDR2 (germline): SGHVS, FNYEAQ. The junction had 4 bases not matched to a gene; V was cut back by 5 bases and J by 9 bases. CDR3 length equals 13 residues. The CDR3 bases are TGTGCCAGCAGCAAGACTAGCGGGCTTGAGCAGTTCTTC. It codes for CASSKTSGLEQFF.

The V call is TRBV10-3, the J call TRBJ2-3; TRBD2 agrees at 12 bases. The germline CDR1 and CDR2 sequences are ENHRY and SYGVKD. This CDR3 contains 15 residues. Trimming removed 4 bases from V and 4 bases from J; junction bases left unmatched: 3. The CDR3 DNA follows: TGTGCCATCAGTGCAACTAGCGGGAGGTCAGATACGCAGTATTTT. This codes for CAISATSGRSDTQYF.

This chain connects TRBV5-1 to TRBJ2-5; D is undetermined. Germline loops: CDR1 SGHRS, CDR2 YFSETQ. Trimming took 5 bases from V and 1 from J, leaving 9 bases between them. The CDR3 totals 13 residues. The CDR3 region is CASSITVQETQYF. Written as DNA, the CDR3 is TGCGCCAGCAGTATTACAGTCCAAGAGACCCAGTACTTC.

The DNA of the CDR3 is TGTGCCAGCAGGCTCAGGGGGGATCAGCCCCAGTATTTT. Translating gives CASRLRGDQPQYF. The rearrangement uses TRBV12-3 or TRBV12-4 and TRBJ1-5, with TRBD1 as a possible D gene (7 bases). The J call is uncertain, as TRBJ2-3 better fits the DNA end. CDR3 length: 13 amino acids.

The chain links TRBV5-1 to TRBJ2-2; D perhaps matches TRBD1 (6 bases). V lost 3 bases to trimming and J lost 9 bases, with 9 bases between them. The CDR3 has 12 amino acids. Looked up from germline, CDR1 is SGHRS and CDR2 is YFSETQ. This CDR3 reads CASSSQGWELFF. CDR3 coding DNA: TGCGCCAGCAGCTCCCAGGGGTGGGAGCTGTTTTTT.

This clonotype was seen a few times. V is TRBV15 and J is TRBJ1-1, with D maybe TRBD1 (5 bases). V gave up 0 bases and J gave up 10 bases, with 12 bases separating them. The germline gives CDR1 LNHNV, CDR2 YYDKDF (reference sequence). The CDR3 length is 13 residues. DNA for the CDR3: TGTGCCACCAGCAGAGATAGCAGGGAGCGAGCTTTCTTT. Its protein is CATSRDSRERAFF.

J is TRBJ1-1 and V is TRBV5-1; no reliable D call. Germline assignment: CDR1 SGHRS and CDR2 YFSETQ. The CDR3 contains 14 residues. Trimming cost V 2 bases and J 3 bases, with 11 bases left between them. CDR3 in amino acids: CASSFGFEDTEAFF. The CDR3, as DNA: TGCGCCAGCAGCTTTGGGTTTGAGGACACTGAAGCTTTCTTT.

In this sample, this clonotype turned up a few times. This sequence joins TRBV12-3 or TRBV12-4 and TRBJ1-3; unclear D gene. Trimming took 6 bases from V and 0 from J, leaving 12 bases between them. The CDR3 runs 15 residues. CDR3: CASRPDGYSGNTIYF. DNA for the CDR3: TGTGCCAGCAGACCTGACGGATACTCTGGAAACACCATATATTTT.

This clonotype appeared a few times. The chain combines TRBV20-1 with TRBJ2-5; D is perhaps TRBD1 (6 bases). This CDR3 comprises 14 residues. CDR1 and CDR2 (germline): DFQATT, SNEGSKA (reference sequence). V shed 5 bases and J shed 3 bases, with 16 bases lying between them. The CDR3 region is CSAARRRGEETQYF. The CDR3 nucleotides read TGCAGTGCTGCCCGCCGCAGGGGAGAAGAGACCCAGTACTTC.

This rearrangement joins TRBV3-1 to TRBJ2-3; the match to TRBD2 covers 8 bases. Germline V gene lookup returns CDR1 LGHDT and CDR2 YNNKEL (reference sequence). The ends lost 0 bases at V and 2 bases at J; junction bases unmatched: 7. The CDR3 consists of 17 residues. CDR3 sequence (DNA): TGTGCCAGCAGCCAAGAGTTGTGGCGGGAGGTCACAGATACGCAGTATTTT. This translates into CASSQELWREVTDTQYF.

This clonotype was counted many times. CDR3 DNA: TGCGCCAGCAGCCAAAGGACTAGCGGGATAGGCGATGAGCAGTTCTTC. It specifies CASSQRTSGIGDEQFF. This rearrangement joins TRBV4-1 to TRBJ2-1, with TRBD2 identical over 12 bases. Trimming removed 2 bases from V and 8 bases from J; junction bases left unmatched: 7. Germline V CDR1 and CDR2: MGHRA, YSYEKL. CDR3 length equals 16 residues.

This clonotype has just a few counts. This chain uses TRBV24-1 with TRBJ2-3, with a tentative D call TRBD1 (7 bases). Germline values: CDR1 KGHDR, CDR2 SFDVKD. V lost 5 bases and J lost 6, with 17 bases in between. CDR3 length equals 15 residues. The CDR3 DNA follows: TGTGCCACCAGTGTCCCGGGACAGCGGGTGGATACGCAGTATTTT. Translated: CATSVPGQRVDTQYF.

This clonotype was detected a few times. J is TRBJ2-1 and V is TRBV29-1, with 11 bases fitting TRBD2. The CDR3 is 15 residues long. Germline-derived CDR1 and CDR2 are SQVTM and ANQGSEA. V gave up 4 bases and J gave up 3 bases; unmatched junction bases: 5. The DNA for the CDR3 is TGCAGCGTTGGGCTAGCGGGAGGTGGCTACAATGAGCAGTTCTTC. It translates to CSVGLAGGGYNEQFF.

This clonotype was observed a handful of times. In DNA form, the CDR3 reads TGTGCCAGCAGCTTGAGGAGCGGGAGTGGCTCCTACGAGCAGTACTTC. Translated, it gives CASSLRSGSGSYEQYF. The chain is built from TRBV5-6 and TRBJ2-7; 8 bases fit TRBD2. This CDR3 is 16 amino acids long. Germline CDR1 and CDR2: SGHDT and YYEEEE. J lost 0 bases, V lost 1 base, and 6 bases had no gene match.

This clonotype was recorded a few times. The V and J genes are TRBV3-1 and TRBJ2-1; D unclear. Trimming removed 0 bases from V and 15 bases from J, with 15 bases in between. Per the germline V gene, CDR1 is LGHDT and CDR2 is YNNKEL (reference sequence). This CDR3 is 13 amino acids long. For the CDR3, the DNA is TGTGCCAGCAGCCAAGAGATTGGCGAGCGAACGTTCTTC. It yields the protein CASSQEIGERTFF.

This clonotype appeared a few times. V usage is TRBV12-3 or TRBV12-4 and J usage is TRBJ1-1; TRBD1 aligns across 8 bases. This CDR3 spans 16 amino acids. The V gene end was trimmed by 0 bases and the J gene end by 11 bases; junction bases not matched to a gene: 14. As DNA, the CDR3 is TGTGCCAGCAGTTTAGCGGCTAGCAGGTTGACAGGGGTGGCTTTCTTT. Translation: CASSLAASRLTGVAFF.

Here the CDR3 DNA reads TGTGCCAGTGGCGAGGGGAACACTGAAGCTTTCTTT. Protein: CASGEGNTEAFF. The genes are TRBV6-6 and TRBJ1-1; the D is unclear. Trimming stripped 9 bases from V and 1 base from J, with 9 bases between. The CDR3 length is 12 residues. Germline V CDR1 and CDR2: MNHNY, SVGAGI (reference sequence).